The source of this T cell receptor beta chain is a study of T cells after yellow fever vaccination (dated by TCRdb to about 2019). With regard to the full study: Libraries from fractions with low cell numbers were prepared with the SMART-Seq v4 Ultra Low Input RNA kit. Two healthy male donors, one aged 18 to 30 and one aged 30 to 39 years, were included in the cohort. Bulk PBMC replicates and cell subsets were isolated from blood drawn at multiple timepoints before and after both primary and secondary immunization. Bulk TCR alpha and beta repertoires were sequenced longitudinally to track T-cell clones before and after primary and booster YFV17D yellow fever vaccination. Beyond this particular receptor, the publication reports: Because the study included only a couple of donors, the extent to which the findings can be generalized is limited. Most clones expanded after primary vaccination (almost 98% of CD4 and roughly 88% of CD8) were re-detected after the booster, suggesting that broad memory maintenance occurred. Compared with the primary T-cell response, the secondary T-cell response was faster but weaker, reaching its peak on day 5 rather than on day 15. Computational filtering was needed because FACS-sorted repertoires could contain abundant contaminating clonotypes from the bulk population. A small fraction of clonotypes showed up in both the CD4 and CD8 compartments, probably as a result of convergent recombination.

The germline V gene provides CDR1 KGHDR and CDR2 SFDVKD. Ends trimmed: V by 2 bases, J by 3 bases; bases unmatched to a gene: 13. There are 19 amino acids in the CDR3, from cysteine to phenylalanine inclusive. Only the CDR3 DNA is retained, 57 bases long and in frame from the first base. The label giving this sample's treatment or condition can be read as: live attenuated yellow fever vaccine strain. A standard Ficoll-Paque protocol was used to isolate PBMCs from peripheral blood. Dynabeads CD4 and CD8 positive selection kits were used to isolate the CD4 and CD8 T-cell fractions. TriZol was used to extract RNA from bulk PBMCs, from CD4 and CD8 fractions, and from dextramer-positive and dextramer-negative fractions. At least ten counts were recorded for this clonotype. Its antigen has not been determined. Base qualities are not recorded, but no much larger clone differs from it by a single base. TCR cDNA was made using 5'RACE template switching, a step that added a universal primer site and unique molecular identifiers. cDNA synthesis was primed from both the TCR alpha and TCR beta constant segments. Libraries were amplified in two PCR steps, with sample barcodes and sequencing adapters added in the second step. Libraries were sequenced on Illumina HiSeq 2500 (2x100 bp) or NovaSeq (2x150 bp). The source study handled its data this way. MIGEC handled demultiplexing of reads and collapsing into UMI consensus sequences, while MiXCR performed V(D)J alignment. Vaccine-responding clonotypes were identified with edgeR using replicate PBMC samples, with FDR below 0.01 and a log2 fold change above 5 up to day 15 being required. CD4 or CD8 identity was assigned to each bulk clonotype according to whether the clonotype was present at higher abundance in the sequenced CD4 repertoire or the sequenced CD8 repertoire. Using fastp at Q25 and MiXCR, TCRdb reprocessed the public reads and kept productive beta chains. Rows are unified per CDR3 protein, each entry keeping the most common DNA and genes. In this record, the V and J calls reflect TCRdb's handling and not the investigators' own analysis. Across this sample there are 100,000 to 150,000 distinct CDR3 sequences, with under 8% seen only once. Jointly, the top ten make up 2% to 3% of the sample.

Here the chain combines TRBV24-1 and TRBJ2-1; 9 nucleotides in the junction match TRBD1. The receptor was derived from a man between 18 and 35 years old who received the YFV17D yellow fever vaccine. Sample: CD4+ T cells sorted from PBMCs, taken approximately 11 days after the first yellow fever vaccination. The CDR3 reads CATSDSRDRARGFYNEQFF. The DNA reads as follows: TGTGCCACCAGTGATTCCCGGGACAGGGCGCGGGGGTTCTACAATGAGCAGTTCTTC.